Sequencing of this T cell receptor (beta chain) was carried out in a study of blood T cell repertoires in COVID-19. As for the study in general: Acute-phase and convalescent COVID-19 samples originated in the United States, Italy and Spain. From T cells, B-cell-depleted T cells, or PBMCs came the material, which was cDNA or gDNA.

Details on this clone: Other DNA sequences in the same sample also yield this CDR3.

Germline CDR1 and CDR2: SNHLY and FYNNEI. V shed 8 bases and J shed 4 bases, with 6 bases lying between them. This CDR3 comprises 11 residues. The repertoire was sequenced with immunoSEQ multiplex PCR; TCRdb's copy has only in-frame clones and lacks some. Counted here are 150,000 to 180,000 clones, about 85% occurring once; the ten biggest clones make up 8% to 9%. This TCR was sampled from a woman aged 60 to 75 with COVID-19, enrolled during active disease. Sample: peripheral blood. The J gene is TRBJ2-1, the V gene TRBV2; no clear D gene. Here the CDR3 DNA reads TGTGCCAGCTCCCTTTACAATGAGCAGTTCTTC. It is translated as CASSLYNEQFF.